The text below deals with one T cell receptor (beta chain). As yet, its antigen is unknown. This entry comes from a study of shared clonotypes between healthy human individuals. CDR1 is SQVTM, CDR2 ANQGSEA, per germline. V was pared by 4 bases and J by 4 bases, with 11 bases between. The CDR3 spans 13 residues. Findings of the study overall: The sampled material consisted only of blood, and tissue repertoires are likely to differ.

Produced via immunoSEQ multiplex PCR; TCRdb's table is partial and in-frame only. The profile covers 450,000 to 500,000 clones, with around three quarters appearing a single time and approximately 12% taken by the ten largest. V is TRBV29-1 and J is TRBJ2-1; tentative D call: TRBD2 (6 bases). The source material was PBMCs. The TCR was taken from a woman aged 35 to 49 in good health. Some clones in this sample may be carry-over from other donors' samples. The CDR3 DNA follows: TGCAGCGTTGGGCGGGATACGTACAATGAGCAGTTCTTC. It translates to CSVGRDTYNEQFF.